Listed below are T cell receptor beta chains from one sample, sequenced in a study of post-analysis software for immune sequencing data. Using its own MiXCR run on the PCR reads, TCRdb lists one record per CDR3 protein. Of hundreds of thousands of distinct CDR3 sequences in the sample, 55% to 60% were seen once. What was sequenced was blood. The receptors shown here come from a girl between 2 and 10 years old with multiple sclerosis. CDR3s include the opening cysteine and the closing phenylalanine or tryptophan. A D gene is named only where the DNA matches it firmly. Size is omitted from some rows. Given values are once, few, many or a class for expanded clones.

d_call,clone_size,v_call,j_call,cdr3_aa,cdr3_nt
TRBD1,.,TRBV5-1,TRBJ1-1,CASSFRGFDTEAFF,TGCGCCAGCAGCTTCAGGGGGTTCGACACTGAAGCTTTCTTT
TRBD1,few,TRBV28,TRBJ1-2,CASSLGQGGLDYGYTF,TGTGCCAGCAGCTTGGGACAGGGTGGACTCGACTATGGCTACACCTTC
.,.,TRBV12-3/TRBV12-4,TRBJ2-5,CASSKPIEETQYF,TGTGCCAGCAGTAAGCCAATTGAAGAGACCCAGTACTTC
.,once,TRBV12-3/TRBV12-4,TRBJ1-2,CASSPRTDDGYTF,TGTGCCAGCAGTCCCAGGACAGATGATGGCTACACCTTC
.,.,TRBV6-1,TRBJ1-5,CASRDNQPQHF,TGTGCCAGCAGGGATAATCAGCCCCAGCATTTT
.,.,TRBV6-2/TRBV6-3,TRBJ2-3,CASSYSVDTQYF,TGTGCCAGCAGTTACAGCGTGGATACGCAGTATTTT
TRBD2,.,TRBV29-1,TRBJ2-1,CSVPGLAGFGEQFF,TGCAGCGTGCCGGGACTAGCGGGTTTCGGTGAGCAGTTCTTC
.,once,TRBV4-2,TRBJ2-5,CASSQYRELGGEQYF,TGTGCCAGCAGCCAATACCGGGAGCTCGGGGGAGAGCAGTACTTC
TRBD1,.,TRBV29-1,TRBJ2-1,CSGRPQGGKLNEQFF,TGCAGCGGTCGTCCACAGGGGGGCAAACTCAATGAGCAGTTCTTC
TRBD1,.,TRBV27,TRBJ2-1,CASKGGQGENNEQFF,TGTGCCAGCAAGGGAGGACAGGGCGAAAACAATGAGCAGTTCTTC